Each of the 5 T cell receptor beta chains below was sequenced from the same sample in a study of blood T cell repertoires in COVID-19. Profiling relied on immunoSEQ multiplex PCR, and the TCRdb table lists in-frame clones only, not all of them. The sample holds roughly 250,000 clones, approximately 81% seen once. The sample consisted of peripheral blood. These receptors all stem from a man aged 35 to 55 with acute or convalescent COVID-19.

The J gene is TRBJ1-2, the V gene TRBV5-1; a possible D gene is TRBD1 (5 bases). V lost 4 bases and J lost 4, with 11 bases in between. The CDR3 sequence is 13 residues long. Germline-derived CDR1 and CDR2 are SGHRS and YFSETQ. The CDR3 sequence: CASSPDNFYGYTF. The CDR3 DNA reads as TGCGCCAGCAGCCCGGACAATTTCTATGGCTACACCTTC. Combining the CDR3 with reference TRBV5-1 and TRBJ1-2 gives the whole variable domain KAGVTQTPRYLIKTRGQQVTLSCSPISGHRSVSWYQQTPGQGLQFLFEYFSETQRNKGNFPGRFSGRQFSNSRSEMNVSTLELGDSALYLCASSPDNFYGYTFGSGTRLTVV.

The chain combines TRBV4-1 with TRBJ2-1, with TRBD1 matching 9 bases. The length of the CDR3 is 16 residues. The junction had 7 bases not matched to a gene; V was cut back by 5 bases and J by 2 bases. Germline loops: CDR1 MGHRA, CDR2 YSYEKL. CDR3 region: CASSTYRGPAYNEQFF. Here the CDR3 DNA reads TGCGCCAGCAGCACGTACAGGGGGCCCGCCTACAATGAGCAGTTCTTC.

The V and J genes are TRBV5-1 and TRBJ1-4, with D possibly matching TRBD1 (6 bases). Per germline, CDR1 SGHRS and CDR2 YFSETQ. The CDR3 contains 15 residues. The germline V and J ends were trimmed by 6 bases and 3 bases, with 15 bases remaining between them. CDR3 sequence reads: CASTMSRGANEKLFF. Written as DNA, the CDR3 is TGCGCCAGCACCATGAGCAGGGGTGCTAATGAAAAACTGTTTTTT.

This chain uses TRBV7-2 with TRBJ1-2, with a weak D call TRBD1 (6 bases). CDR3 length: 13 amino acids. The V gene's germline CDR1 is SGHTA and CDR2 FQGNSA. Trimming cost V 5 bases and J 8 bases, with 15 bases left between them. CDR3 in amino acids: CASSTGGAVGYTF. Here the CDR3 DNA reads TGTGCCAGCAGCACGGGGGGGGCGGTAGGCTACACCTTC.

The chain carries TRBV6-6 and TRBJ2-2; maybe TRBD2 (5 bases). Germline V lookup: CDR1 MNHNY, CDR2 SVGAGI (reference sequence). Trimming took off 5 bases at V and 7 bases at J, with 11 bases between the two ends. The CDR3 consists of 13 residues. The CDR3 here is CASSPLEVGELFF. The DNA of the CDR3 is TGTGCCAGCAGTCCCCTGGAGGTCGGGGAGCTGTTTTTT.